Listed below are T cell receptor beta chains from one sample, sequenced in a study of CXCR3-negative and CXCR3-positive naive CD8 T cells. One entry per CDR3 protein, without DNA, is what TCRdb gives after re-calling the 5' RACE reads. The sample data list about 85,000 distinct CDR3 sequences. The material sequenced was naive CXCR3+ CD8+ T cells from blood. The receptors stem from a human donor in good health. Some clones in this sample may be carry-over from other donors' samples. CDR3s include the opening cysteine and the closing phenylalanine or tryptophan.

v_gene	len	j_gene	CDR3aa
TRBV6-6	14	TRBJ2-5	CASSSGSIQETQYF
TRBV5-1	15	TRBJ2-1	CASSHGTGGVNEQFF
TRBV7-7	15	TRBJ2-1	CASSLGAGGAGEQFF
TRBV19	14	TRBJ2-2	CASSISGEAGELFF
TRBV11-1	13	TRBJ2-7	CASSLSSSNEQYF
TRBV6-6	17	TRBJ2-3	CASSFVRTSTHTDTQYF
TRBV7-7	15	TRBJ2-3	CASSPSGGAGDTQYF
TRBV7-9	16	TRBJ2-3	CASSLAGTGNSDTKYF
TRBV7-9	12	TRBJ2-1	CASSLMSDEQFF
TRBV4-2	16	TRBJ2-7	CASSQEALAGTYEQYF
TRBV6-5	14	TRBJ2-1	CASSYSGLPNEQFF
TRBV25-1	14	TRBJ2-5	CASSDLRPGETQYF
TRBV5-5	15	TRBJ2-7	CASSSGPGLTYEQYF
TRBV24-1	13	TRBJ2-3	CATSDPHTDTQYF
TRBV29-1	12	TRBJ2-2	CSVVRVGGELFF
TRBV12-3/TRBV12-4	16	TRBJ2-2	CASSPSPPEGPGELFF
TRBV28	15	TRBJ2-5	CASSLETGIGETQYF
TRBV2	13	TRBJ1-2	CASSTPGNYGYTF
TRBV9	14	TRBJ2-2	CASRDRVNTGELFF
TRBV27	11	TRBJ2-1	CASSLRNEQFF
TRBV7-8	19	TRBJ2-7	CASSAPSTGTSGSSYEQYF
TRBV3-1	15	TRBJ2-2	CASSQGFEGAGELFF
TRBV7-2	13	TRBJ2-3	CASSSAGSDTQYF
TRBV5-1	14	TRBJ2-1	CASSSGVGQNEQFF
TRBV28	14	TRBJ2-7	CASSLAGGGYEQYF
TRBV15	12	TRBJ2-1	CATSSGGSEQFF
TRBV20-1	14	TRBJ1-1	CSAGRQGSDTEAFF
TRBV28	16	TRBJ2-1	CASSSLAGELGDEQFF
TRBV28	14	TRBJ2-7	CASSLVGYSYEQYF
TRBV11-1	18	TRBJ2-3	CASSLEPTHGVYTDTQYF
TRBV6-5	15	TRBJ2-1	CASSSGGSSYNEQFF
TRBV2	15	TRBJ2-2	CASNPGQGNTGELFF
TRBV28	15	TRBJ2-7	CASSSPSGRGYEQYF
TRBV5-5	14	TRBJ1-1	CASRGQGKGGEAFF
TRBV4-3	13	TRBJ1-1	CASSPPGAAEAFF
TRBV2	14	TRBJ1-1	CASNSPGTRTEAFF
TRBV28	15	TRBJ2-7	CASSSIADRAYEQYF
TRBV19	15	TRBJ2-3	CASNEGTASTDTQYF
TRBV9	15	TRBJ2-7	CASNPSGAYAYEQYF
TRBV28	13	TRBJ2-7	CASSFERGNEQYF
TRBV9	15	TRBJ2-5	CASSQLAGDQETQYF
TRBV4-3	17	TRBJ2-1	CASSQDWQGGRYNEQFF
TRBV4-3	16	TRBJ1-1	CASSLGQGARNTEAFF